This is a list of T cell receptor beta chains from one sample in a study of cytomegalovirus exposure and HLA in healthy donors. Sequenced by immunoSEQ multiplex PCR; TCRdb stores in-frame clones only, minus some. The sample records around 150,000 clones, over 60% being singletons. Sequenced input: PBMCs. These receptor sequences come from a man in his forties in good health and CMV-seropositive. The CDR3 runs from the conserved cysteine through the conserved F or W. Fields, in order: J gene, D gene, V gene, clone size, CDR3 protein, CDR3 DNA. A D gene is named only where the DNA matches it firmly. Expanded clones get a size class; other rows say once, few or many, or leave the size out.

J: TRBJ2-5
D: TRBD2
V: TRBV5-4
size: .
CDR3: CASSLGGGRGGETQYF
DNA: TGTGCCAGCAGCTTGGGAGGCGGGAGGGGAGGTGAGACCCAGTACTTC

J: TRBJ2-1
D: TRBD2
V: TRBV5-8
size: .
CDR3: CASSLGREVQFF
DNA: TGTGCCAGCAGCTTGGGGCGGGAGGTTCAGTTCTTC

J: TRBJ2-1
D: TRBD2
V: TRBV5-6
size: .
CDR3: CASSFLAGYNEQFF
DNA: TGTGCCAGCAGCTTTTTAGCGGGCTACAATGAGCAGTTCTTC

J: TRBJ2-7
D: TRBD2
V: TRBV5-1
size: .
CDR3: CASSLSSGRAYEQYF
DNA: TGCGCCAGCAGCTTGTCTAGCGGGAGGGCCTACGAGCAGTACTTC

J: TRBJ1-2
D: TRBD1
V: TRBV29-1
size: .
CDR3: CSVEYWSAGDRDGYTF
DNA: TGCAGCGTTGAATACTGGTCGGCAGGGGACAGGGATGGCTACACCTTC

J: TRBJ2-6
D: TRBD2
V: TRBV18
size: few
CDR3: CASSPLVSGITGANVLTF
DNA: TGTGCCAGCTCACCTTTGGTTAGCGGGATAACTGGGGCCAACGTCCTGACTTTC

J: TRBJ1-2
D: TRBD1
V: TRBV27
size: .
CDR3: CASSPGQGAPANYGYTF
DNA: TGTGCCAGCAGTCCCGGACAGGGGGCGCCGGCCAACTATGGCTACACCTTC

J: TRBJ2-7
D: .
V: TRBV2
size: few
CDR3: CASSVRKQGLFHEQYF
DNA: TGTGCCAGCAGTGTGAGGAAACAGGGTCTGTTCCACGAGCAGTACTTC

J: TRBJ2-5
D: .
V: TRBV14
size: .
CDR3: CASSRNRAQETQYF
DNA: TGTGCCAGCAGCCGGAACAGGGCCCAAGAGACCCAGTACTTC

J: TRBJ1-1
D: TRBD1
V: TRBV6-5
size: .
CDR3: CASSAGQMNTEASF
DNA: TGTGCCAGCAGCGCGGGACAGATGAACACTGAAGCTTCCTTT

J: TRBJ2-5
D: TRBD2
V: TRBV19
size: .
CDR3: CASSIARTSGQETQYF
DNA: TGTGCCAGTAGTATAGCAAGGACTAGCGGCCAAGAGACCCAGTACTTC

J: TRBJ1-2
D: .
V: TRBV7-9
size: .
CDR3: CASTLYPLNYGYTF
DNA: TGTGCCAGCACCCTCTATCCCCTTAACTATGGCTACACCTTC

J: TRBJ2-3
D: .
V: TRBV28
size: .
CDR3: CASSFRGSLGDTQYF
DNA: TGTGCCAGCAGTTTCCGGGGGTCCCTTGGGGATACGCAGTATTTT

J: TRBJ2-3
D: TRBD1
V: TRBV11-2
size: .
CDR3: CASSPLQGVADTQYF
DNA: TGTGCCAGCAGCCCCCTACAGGGGGTGGCAGATACGCAGTATTTT

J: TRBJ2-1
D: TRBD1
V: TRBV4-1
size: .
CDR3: CASSFRDRDSDEQFF
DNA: TGCGCCAGCAGCTTCCGGGACAGGGATAGCGATGAGCAGTTCTTC

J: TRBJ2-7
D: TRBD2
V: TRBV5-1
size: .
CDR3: CASSRLAATMGYEQYF
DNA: TGCGCCAGCAGCCGACTAGCGGCCACGATGGGCTACGAGCAGTACTTC

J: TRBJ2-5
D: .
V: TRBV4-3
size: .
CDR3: CASSQTRGAGETQYF
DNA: TGCGCCAGCAGCCAAACCCGGGGGGCAGGGGAGACCCAGTACTTC

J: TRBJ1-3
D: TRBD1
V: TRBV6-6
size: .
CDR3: CASRTGASSSGNTIYF
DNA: TGTGCCAGCCGGACAGGGGCCTCGAGCTCTGGAAACACCATATATTTT

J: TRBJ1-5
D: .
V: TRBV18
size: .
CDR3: CASSPFGGDDQPQHF
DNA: TGTGCCAGCTCACCCTTTGGGGGCGACGATCAGCCCCAGCATTTT

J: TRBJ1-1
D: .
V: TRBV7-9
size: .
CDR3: CASSLAGGGILEAFF
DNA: TGTGCCAGCAGCTTAGCGGGGGGGGGAATACTGGAAGCTTTCTTT

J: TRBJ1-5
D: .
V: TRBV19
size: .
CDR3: CASSIDPGGVQPQHF
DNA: TGTGCCAGTAGTATAGATCCCGGAGGGGTCCAGCCCCAGCATTTT

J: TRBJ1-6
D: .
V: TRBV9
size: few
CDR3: CASSLSGVNSPLHF
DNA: TGTGCCAGCAGCCTCTCGGGGGTTAATTCACCCCTCCACTTT

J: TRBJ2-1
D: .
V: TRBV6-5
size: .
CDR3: CASSYGEYNEQFF
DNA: TGTGCCAGCAGTTACGGAGAGTACAATGAGCAGTTCTTC

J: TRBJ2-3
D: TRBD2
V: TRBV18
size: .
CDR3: CASSLIAGSSTDTQYF
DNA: TGTGCCAGCTCACTCATAGCGGGAAGCAGCACAGATACGCAGTATTTT

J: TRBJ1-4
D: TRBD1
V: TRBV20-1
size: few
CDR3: CSARGTGSLFF
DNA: TGCAGTGCTAGAGGGACAGGGTCTCTGTTTTTT

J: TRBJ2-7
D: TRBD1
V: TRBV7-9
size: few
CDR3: CASSPGQGIRNEQYF
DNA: TGTGCCAGCAGCCCGGGACAGGGGATTCGGAACGAGCAGTACTTC